This TCR beta chain was recorded in a study of beta chain features in type 1 diabetes. Study-level findings and limits: Among all four CD4+ subsets, Type 1 diabetes patients had TCRB CDR3s that were moderately but significantly shorter. TCRB repertoires of naive, central memory and Treg cells appeared more similar among patients than among healthy donors. More deletions and fewer insertions at VDJ junctions were seen in type 1 diabetes patients.

The authors reverse transcribed all of the isolated RNA, so sequencing captured expressed TCRB transcripts. TCRdb keeps only in-frame clones here, not all; method: immunoSEQ multiplex PCR. The top ten hold approximately 0.045% of the sample, which has 430,000 or so clones, about an eighth seen once. This clone was detected only a few times. Its target is not known. The V and J ends lost 2 bases and 12 bases respectively, with 20 bases between them. Germline V gene sequence: CDR1 SNHLY, CDR2 FYNNEI. CDR3 size: 15 residues. Material: naive CD4+ T cells from blood. The J gene is TRBJ2-1, the V gene TRBV2, with D possibly called TRBD1 or TRBD2 (5 bases each). This receptor was obtained from a young woman in good health. The CDR3 bases are TGTGCCAGCAGTGAATGGGGACCCAACGGCGGATGGCAGTTCTTC. This gives the protein CASSEWGPNGGWQFF.